The clone carrying this T cell receptor beta chain showed up many times. The antigen remains unidentified. The sample belongs to a study of CD8 T cells in ankylosing spondylitis. Findings and limits, study-wide: A TCR beta motif of fewer than ten highly homologous variants seemed to mark ankylosing spondylitis blood.

TCRdb recomputed calls from the 5' RACE reads with MiXCR, one row per CDR3 protein. Here the sample spans under 150,000 distinct CDR3 sequences, about a tenth being singletons. The CDR3 extends over 15 amino acids. Germline-derived CDR1 and CDR2 are SGHTA and FQGNSA. Trimming took off 5 bases at V and 7 bases at J, with 18 bases between the two ends. The chain employs TRBV7-2 and TRBJ2-1; D unresolved. The sequenced sample was blood, either unsorted or a sorted T cell fraction (not recorded which). This clonotype was obtained from a male donor with ankylosing spondylitis or in good health (not recorded which). The CDR3 DNA is TGTGCCAGCAGCCCCTATTGGGCGAAATCGAATGAGCAGTTCTTC. Its translation is CASSPYWAKSNEQFF.